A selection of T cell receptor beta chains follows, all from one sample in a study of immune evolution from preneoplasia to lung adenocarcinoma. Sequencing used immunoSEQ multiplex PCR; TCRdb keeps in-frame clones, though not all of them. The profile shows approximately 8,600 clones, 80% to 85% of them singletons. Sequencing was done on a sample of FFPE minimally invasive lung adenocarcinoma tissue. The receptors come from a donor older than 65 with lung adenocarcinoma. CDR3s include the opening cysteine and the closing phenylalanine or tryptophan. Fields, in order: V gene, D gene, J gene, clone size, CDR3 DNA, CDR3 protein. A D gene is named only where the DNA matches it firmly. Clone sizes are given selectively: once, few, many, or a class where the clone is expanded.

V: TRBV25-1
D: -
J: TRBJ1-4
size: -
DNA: TGTGCCAGCAGTGAATTATCAGGAGAAAAACTGTTTTTT
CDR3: CASSELSGEKLFF

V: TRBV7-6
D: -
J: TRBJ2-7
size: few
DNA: TGTGCCAGCAGCCCCGGGGAGGGGGCCTACGAGCAGTACTTC
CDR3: CASSPGEGAYEQYF

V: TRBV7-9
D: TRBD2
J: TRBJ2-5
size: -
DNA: TGTGCCAGCAGCACTCGACTAGCCGCGGACGAGACCCAGTACTTC
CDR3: CASSTRLAADETQYF

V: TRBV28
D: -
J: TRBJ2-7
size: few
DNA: TGTGCCAGCAGAGACGAGGGTCGGACGGAGCAGTACTTC
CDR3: CASRDEGRTEQYF

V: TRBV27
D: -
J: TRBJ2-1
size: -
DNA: TGTGCCAGCAGTTTATCGCGACTTAATGAGCAGTTCTTC
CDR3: CASSLSRLNEQFF

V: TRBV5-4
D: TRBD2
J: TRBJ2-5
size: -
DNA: TGTGCCAGCAGCTTGGGACTAGCGGGAGAAGAGACCCAGTACTTC
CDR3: CASSLGLAGEETQYF

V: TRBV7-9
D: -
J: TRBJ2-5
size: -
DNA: TGTGCCAGCAGCTTTTTTACCACCCAAGAGACCCAGTACTTC
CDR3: CASSFFTTQETQYF

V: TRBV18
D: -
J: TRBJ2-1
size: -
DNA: TGTGCCAGCTCACAAGGGAATGAGCAGTTCTTC
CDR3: CASSQGNEQFF

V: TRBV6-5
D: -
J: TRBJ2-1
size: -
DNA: TGTGCCAGCAGTCGTTCTCACCAATACAATGAGCAGTTCTTC
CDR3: CASSRSHQYNEQFF

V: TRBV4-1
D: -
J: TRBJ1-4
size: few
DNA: TGCGCCAGCAGACAGAGAAATGAAAAACTGTTTTTT
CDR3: CASRQRNEKLFF

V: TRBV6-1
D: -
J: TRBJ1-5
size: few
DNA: TGTGCCAGCAGTGAACTCAGGGGAGGTCAGCCCCAGCATTTT
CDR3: CASSELRGGQPQHF

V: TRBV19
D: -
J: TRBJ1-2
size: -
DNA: TGTGTTTCCGAGGGCCGGAACTATGGCTACACCTTC
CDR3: CVSEGRNYGYTF

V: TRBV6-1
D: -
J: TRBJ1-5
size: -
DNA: TGTGCCAGCAGTGAAGCAACAGAATATCCCCAGCATTTT
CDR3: CASSEATEYPQHF

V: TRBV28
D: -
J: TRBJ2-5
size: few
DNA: TGTGCCACCCGATCGGAATTTACGTACCAAGAGACCCAGTACTTC
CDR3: CATRSEFTYQETQYF

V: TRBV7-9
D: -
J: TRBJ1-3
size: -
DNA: TGTGCCAGCAGCCGACAGGCGGACCCCCGCTCTGGAAACACCATATATTTT
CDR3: CASSRQADPRSGNTIYF

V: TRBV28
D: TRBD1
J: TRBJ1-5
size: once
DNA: TGTGCCAGCACATGGACAGGGGCCCCCAATCAGCCCCAGCATTTT
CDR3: CASTWTGAPNQPQHF

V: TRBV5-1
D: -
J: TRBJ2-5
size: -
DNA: TGCGCCAGCAGCTTGGACGGGGGGCGCCGGGAGACCCAGTACTTC
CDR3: CASSLDGGRRETQYF

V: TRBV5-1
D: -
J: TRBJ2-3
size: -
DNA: TGCGCCAGCAGCTTGGTGCGGGGAGGATCCACAGATACGCAGTATTTT
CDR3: CASSLVRGGSTDTQYF

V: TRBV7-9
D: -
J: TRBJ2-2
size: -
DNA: TGTGCCAGCACCAACGAAGCCGGGGAGCTGTTTTTT
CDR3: CASTNEAGELFF

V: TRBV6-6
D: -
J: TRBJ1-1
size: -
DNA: TGTGCCAGCAGTTTGGGCTTTGGGGGGAACACTGAAGCTTTCTTT
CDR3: CASSLGFGGNTEAFF

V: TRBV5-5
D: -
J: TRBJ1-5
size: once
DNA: TGTGCCAGCAGCTTGGATGGGAATCAGCCCCAGCATTTT
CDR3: CASSLDGNQPQHF

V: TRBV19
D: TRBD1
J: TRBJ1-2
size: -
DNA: TGTGCCAGTAGTACCGGGACAGCCTTTAACTATGGCTACACCTTC
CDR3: CASSTGTAFNYGYTF

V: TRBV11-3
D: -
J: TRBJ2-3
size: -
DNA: TGTGCCAGCAGCCTAGACAGTGACACAGATACGCAGTATTTT
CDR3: CASSLDSDTDTQYF

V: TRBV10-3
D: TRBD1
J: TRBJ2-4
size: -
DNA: TGTGCCGCCGGACAGGATATAGCCAAAAACATTCAGTACTTC
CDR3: CAAGQDIAKNIQYF

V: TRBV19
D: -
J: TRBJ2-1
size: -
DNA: TGTGCCAGTAGTCTGGGCCGATTACTTTACAATGAGCAGTTCTTC
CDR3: CASSLGRLLYNEQFF

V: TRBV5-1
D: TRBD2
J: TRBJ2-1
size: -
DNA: TGCGCCAGCAGCTTGGTCACCGGGCCAGCGGGAGTCCACAATGAGCAGTTCTTC
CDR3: CASSLVTGPAGVHNEQFF

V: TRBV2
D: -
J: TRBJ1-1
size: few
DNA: TGTGCCAGCCGGGCAGGAATGAACACTGAAGCTTTCTTT
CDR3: CASRAGMNTEAFF

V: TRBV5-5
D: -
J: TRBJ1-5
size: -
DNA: TGTGCCAGCAGCGGCCGGGCCCCGGAGCAAAGGGGAGCTAATCAGCCCCAGCATTTT
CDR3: CASSGRAPEQRGANQPQHF

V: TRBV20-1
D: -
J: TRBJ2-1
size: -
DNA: TGCAGTGCTAGACCCAACAATGAGCAGTTCTTC
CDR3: CSARPNNEQFF

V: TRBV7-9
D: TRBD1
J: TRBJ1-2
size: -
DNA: TGTGCCGGATCGACAGGGATCGGCTACACCTTC
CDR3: CAGSTGIGYTF

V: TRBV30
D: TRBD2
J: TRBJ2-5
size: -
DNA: TGTGCCTGGAGTAGACTAGCGGGAGGACAAGAGACCCAGTACTTC
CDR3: CAWSRLAGGQETQYF

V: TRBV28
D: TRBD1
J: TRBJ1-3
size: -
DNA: TGTGCCAGCAGTTCTCCGGGACAGGGGATAAATTTT
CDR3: CASSSPGQGINF

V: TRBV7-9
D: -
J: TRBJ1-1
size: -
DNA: TGTGCCAGCAGCTTATTAGCGGGGGGCAAGAACACTGAAGCTTTCTTT
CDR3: CASSLLAGGKNTEAFF

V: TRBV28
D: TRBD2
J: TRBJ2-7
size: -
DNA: TGTGCCGGCCGCCCCATGAGCGGGAGCGAGCAGTACTTC
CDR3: CAGRPMSGSEQYF

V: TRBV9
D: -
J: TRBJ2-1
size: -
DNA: TGTGCCAGCAGCGTGGGAGCGAGCTCCTACAATGAGCAGTTCTTC
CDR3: CASSVGASSYNEQFF

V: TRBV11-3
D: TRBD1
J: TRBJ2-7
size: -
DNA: TGTGCCAGCAGCCCCCCCGGACAGGGGACAGAATACGAGCAGTACTTC
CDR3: CASSPPGQGTEYEQYF

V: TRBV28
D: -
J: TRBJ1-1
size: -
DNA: TGTGCCAGCAGGGGGGGGCTCACTGAAGCTTTCTTT
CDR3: CASRGGLTEAFF

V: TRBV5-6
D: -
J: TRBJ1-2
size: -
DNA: TGTGCCAGCAGCTTGGGACCCGGATCTTGGGATGGCGGCTACACCTTC
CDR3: CASSLGPGSWDGGYTF

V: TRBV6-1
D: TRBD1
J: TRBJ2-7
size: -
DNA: TGTGCCAGCAGTGAAATTGACAGGGACGACGAGCAGTACTTC
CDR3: CASSEIDRDDEQYF

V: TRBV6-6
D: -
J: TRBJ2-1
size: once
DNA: TGTGCCAGCAGTTTGATAGGGAACAATGAGCAGTTCTTC
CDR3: CASSLIGNNEQFF

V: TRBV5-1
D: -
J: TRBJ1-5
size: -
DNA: TGCGCCAGCAGCCTGGGGACGGGACAACTAGGGCAGCCCCAGCATTTT
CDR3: CASSLGTGQLGQPQHF

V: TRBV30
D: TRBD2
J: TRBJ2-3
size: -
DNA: TGTGCCTGGAGTTCGGGACTAGCGGGAGGCCCAGGGGGCACAGATACGCAGTATTTT
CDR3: CAWSSGLAGGPGGTDTQYF

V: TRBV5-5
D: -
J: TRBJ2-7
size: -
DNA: TGTGCCAGCAGCTTGGCCTTACACCCCTGGGCCGAGCAGTACTTC
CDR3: CASSLALHPWAEQYF

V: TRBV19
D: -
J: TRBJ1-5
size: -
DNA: TGTGCCAGTAGAGCCGGGACACGTCAGCCCCAGCATTTT
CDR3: CASRAGTRQPQHF

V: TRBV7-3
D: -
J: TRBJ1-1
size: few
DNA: TGTGCCAGCAGCTTAATGGGGGGCTGGAACACTGAAGCTTTCTTT
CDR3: CASSLMGGWNTEAFF

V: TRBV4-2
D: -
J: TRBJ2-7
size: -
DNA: TGTGCCAGCAGCCAAGTCGCGGAGTTGGGGTACGAGCAGTACTTC
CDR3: CASSQVAELGYEQYF

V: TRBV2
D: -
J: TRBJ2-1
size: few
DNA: TGTGCCAGCAGAACGACACTAGTAATCTACAATGAGCAGTTCTTC
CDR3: CASRTTLVIYNEQFF

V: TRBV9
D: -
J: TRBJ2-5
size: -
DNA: TGTGCCAGCAGCGCGCGAAGAACAGGGATAGGGGATGAGACCCAGTACTTC
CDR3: CASSARRTGIGDETQYF

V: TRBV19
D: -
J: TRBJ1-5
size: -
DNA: TGTGCCAGTAGTATAACAGATAATCAGCCCCAGCATTTT
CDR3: CASSITDNQPQHF

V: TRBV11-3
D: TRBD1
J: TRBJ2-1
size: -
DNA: TGTGCCAGCAGCTTAGGGACAGGGTCTTACAATGAGCAGTTCTTC
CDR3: CASSLGTGSYNEQFF

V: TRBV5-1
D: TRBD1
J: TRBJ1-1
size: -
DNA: TGCGCCAGCAGCCCCGGGACAGGGTTTAGTAACACTGAAGCTTTCTTT
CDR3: CASSPGTGFSNTEAFF

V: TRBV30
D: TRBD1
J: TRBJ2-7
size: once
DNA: TGTGCCTGGAGAAGACAGGGGACTTCCTACGAGCAGTACTTC
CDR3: CAWRRQGTSYEQYF

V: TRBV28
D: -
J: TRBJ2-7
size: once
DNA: TGTGCCAGCAGTTCCCCGGCCTGGGGTTCGGGCTACGAGCAGTACTTC
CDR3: CASSSPAWGSGYEQYF

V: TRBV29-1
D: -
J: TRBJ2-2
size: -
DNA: TGCAGCGTTTCGTGGGGGGGCCTGAACACCGGGGAGCTGTTTTTT
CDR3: CSVSWGGLNTGELFF

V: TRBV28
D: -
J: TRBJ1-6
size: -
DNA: TGTGCCAGCAGTTTATCCAGGGGAGGCTCACCCCTCCACTTT
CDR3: CASSLSRGGSPLHF

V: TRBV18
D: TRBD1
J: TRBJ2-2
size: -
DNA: TGTGCCAGCTGTGGACAGGGGAAGTTTGGCGGGGAGCTGTTTTTT
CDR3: CASCGQGKFGGELFF

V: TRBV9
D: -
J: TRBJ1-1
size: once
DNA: TGTGCCAGCAGCGTAGATGGAGGGGGTAGCACTGAAGCTTTCTTT
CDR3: CASSVDGGGSTEAFF